A selection of T cell receptor beta chains follows, all from one sample in a study of brain T cells in children with intractable seizures. Sequenced by immunoSEQ multiplex PCR; TCRdb stores in-frame clones only, minus some. The sample holds 70,000 to 90,000 clones, more than 85% seen once. This specimen consisted of peripheral blood, obtained at surgery. Receptors were obtained from a boy under two years old with tuberous sclerosis and intractable seizures. Both conserved end residues are part of each CDR3. D genes are given only for firm matches. Rows give clone size only sometimes, using once, few, many, or a class for an expanded clone.

clone_size	v_call	d_call	j_call	cdr3_length	cdr3_aa	cdr3_nt
-	TRBV30	TRBD1	TRBJ1-2	14	CAWSVQGTSYGYTF	TGTGCCTGGAGTGTACAGGGGACCAGCTATGGCTACACCTTC
-	TRBV5-6	TRBD1	TRBJ2-3	14	CASSWGQFTDTQYF	TGTGCCAGCAGCTGGGGACAGTTCACAGATACGCAGTATTTT
-	TRBV11-2	-	TRBJ1-1	15	CASSLVGRSNTEAFF	TGTGCCAGCAGCTTAGTGGGACGGTCGAACACTGAAGCTTTCTTT
once	TRBV9	TRBD2	TRBJ2-7	15	CASSPGLAGLYEQYF	TGTGCCAGCAGCCCTGGACTAGCGGGCTTATACGAGCAGTACTTC
once	TRBV20-1	TRBD1	TRBJ2-7	13	CSASMGTGHEQYF	TGCAGTGCTAGTATGGGGACAGGTCACGAGCAGTACTTC
-	TRBV28	-	TRBJ2-7	14	CASSRGTPIYEQYF	TGTGCCAGCAGTCGAGGGACTCCAATCTACGAGCAGTACTTC
-	TRBV6-5	TRBD2	TRBJ2-2	14	CASLSGSNTGELFF	TGTGCCAGCCTTAGCGGGAGCAACACCGGGGAGCTGTTTTTT
-	TRBV18	-	TRBJ1-2	12	CASSPKTGGYTF	TGTGCCAGCTCACCGAAGACGGGTGGCTACACCTTC
-	TRBV5-8	-	TRBJ1-2	16	CASSLAPDRKGYGYTF	TGTGCCAGCAGCTTGGCCCCGGACAGAAAGGGGTATGGCTACACCTTC
once	TRBV29-1	-	TRBJ2-6	15	CSVSGWGSGANVLTF	TGCAGCGTTTCAGGGTGGGGTTCTGGGGCCAACGTCCTGACTTTC
-	TRBV10-2	-	TRBJ1-2	13	CASSAEGYYGYTF	TGCGCCAGCAGTGCGGAGGGGTACTATGGCTACACCTTC